The entry below gives a single TCR beta chain sequence along with its context. What it binds is not known. The assay was immunoSEQ multiplex PCR, and TCRdb's table has in-frame clones only and misses some. The sample shows about 39,000 clones, 80% to 95% of them seen only once. The data stem from a study of lymphopenia after photon versus proton radiotherapy. The CDR3 is made up of 13 amino acids. The V gene lost 4 bases and the J gene lost 4 bases, with 11 bases spanning the gap. Germline lookup yields CDR1 SGHNT and CDR2 YYREEE (reference sequence). General study findings and limits: Larger post-nadir TCR diversity loss correlated inversely with survival in deceased patients.

Material: peripheral blood, obtained from a patient treated with photon-based radiotherapy. The source is a man between 60 and 75 years old with cholangiocarcinoma. The rearrangement links TRBV5-4 to TRBJ1-1; D uncertain. The CDR3 nucleotides are TGTGCCAGCAGCCGGTCAGATGGCACTGAAGCTTTCTTT. Residues: CASSRSDGTEAFF.